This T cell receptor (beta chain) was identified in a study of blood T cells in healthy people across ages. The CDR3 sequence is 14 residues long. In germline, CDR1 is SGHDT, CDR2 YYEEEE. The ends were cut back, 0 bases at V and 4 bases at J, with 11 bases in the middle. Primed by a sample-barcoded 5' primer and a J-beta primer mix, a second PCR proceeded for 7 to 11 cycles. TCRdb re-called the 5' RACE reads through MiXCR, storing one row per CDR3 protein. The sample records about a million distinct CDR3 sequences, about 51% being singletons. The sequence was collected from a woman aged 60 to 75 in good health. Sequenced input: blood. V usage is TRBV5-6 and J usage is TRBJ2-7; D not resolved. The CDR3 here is CASSLGAKGYEQYF. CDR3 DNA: TGTGCCAGCAGCTTGGGAGCAAAAGGTTACGAGCAGTACTTC.